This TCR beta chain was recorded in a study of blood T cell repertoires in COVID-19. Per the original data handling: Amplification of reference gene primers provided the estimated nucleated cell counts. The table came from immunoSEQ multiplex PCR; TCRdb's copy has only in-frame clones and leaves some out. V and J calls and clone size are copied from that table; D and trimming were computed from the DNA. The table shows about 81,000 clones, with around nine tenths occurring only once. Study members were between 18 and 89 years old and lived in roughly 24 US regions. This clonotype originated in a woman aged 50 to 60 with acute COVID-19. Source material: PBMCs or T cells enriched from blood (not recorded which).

The CDR3 reads CASSLATGTIYNEQFF. Here the CDR3 DNA reads TGCGCCAGCAGCTTGGCCACCGGGACTATTTACAATGAGCAGTTCTTC. The chain couples TRBV5-1 to TRBJ2-1, with TRBD2 matching 7 bases. V shed 0 bases and J 4 bases; nucleotides not matched to a gene: 7. The germline CDR1 and CDR2 sequences are SGHRS and YFSETQ. The CDR3 consists of 16 residues. Full variable domain (missing parts from reference TRBV5-1 and TRBJ2-1): KAGVTQTPRYLIKTRGQQVTLSCSPISGHRSVSWYQQTPGQGLQFLFEYFSETQRNKGNFPGRFSGRQFSNSRSEMNVSTLELGDSALYLCASSLATGTIYNEQFFGPGTRLTVL.